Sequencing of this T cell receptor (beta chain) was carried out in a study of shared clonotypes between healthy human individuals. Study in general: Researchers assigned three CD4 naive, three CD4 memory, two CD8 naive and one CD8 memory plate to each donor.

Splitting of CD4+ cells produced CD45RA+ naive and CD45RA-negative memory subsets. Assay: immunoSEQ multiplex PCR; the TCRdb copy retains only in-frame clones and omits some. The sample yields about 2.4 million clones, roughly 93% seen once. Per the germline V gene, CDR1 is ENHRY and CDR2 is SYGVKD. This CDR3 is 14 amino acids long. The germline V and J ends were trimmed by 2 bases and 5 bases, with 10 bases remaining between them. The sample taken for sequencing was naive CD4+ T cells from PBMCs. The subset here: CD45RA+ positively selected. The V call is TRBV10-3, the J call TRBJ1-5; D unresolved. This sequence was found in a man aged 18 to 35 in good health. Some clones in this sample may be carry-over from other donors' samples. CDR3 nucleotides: TGTGCCATCAGTGAGATGGATACGGATCAGCCCCAGCATTTT. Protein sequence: CAISEMDTDQPQHF.